The 22 T cell receptor beta chains listed next were all sequenced from one sample in a study of cytomegalovirus exposure and HLA in healthy donors. A multiplex PCR was run with 60 Vbeta primers and 13 Jbeta primers. Sequencing was performed with immunoSEQ multiplex PCR; in TCRdb, only in-frame clones are kept and a portion is missing. The sample holds 150,000 or so clones. Sequencing used PBMCs. These receptor sequences come from a man aged 18 to 30 in good health and CMV-seronegative.

This chain links TRBV15 with TRBJ1-2; 8 nucleotides line up with TRBD1. This CDR3 has 13 residues. Germline V gene data show CDR1 as LNHNV and CDR2 as YYDKDF (reference sequence). J lost 6 bases, V lost 5 bases, and 5 bases had no gene match. The CDR3 protein is CATSPRQGNGYTF. CDR3 sequence (DNA): TGTGCCACCAGCCCTCGACAGGGGAATGGCTACACCTTC.

This chain uses TRBV7-9 with TRBJ1-1; D is perhaps TRBD1 (6 bases). This CDR3 contains 14 residues. V lost 4 bases to trimming and J lost 5 bases, with 14 bases between them. Per the germline V gene, CDR1 is SEHNR and CDR2 is FQNEAQ (reference sequence). The CDR3 DNA is TGTGCCAGCAGCTACGGGGGGGGCGGAACTGAAGCTTTCTTT. Its translation: CASSYGGGGTEAFF.

CDR3 region: CASSGLLFLGTEAFF. As DNA, the CDR3 is TGTGCCAGCAGCGGGCTGTTATTTCTGGGCACTGAAGCTTTCTTT. V is TRBV7-9 and J is TRBJ1-1; no clear D gene. The CDR3 has 15 amino acids. The germline gives CDR1 SEHNR, CDR2 FQNEAQ (reference sequence). V lost 5 bases and J lost 4, with 17 bases in between.

The chain recombines TRBV2 with TRBJ1-5; TRBD1 agrees at 8 bases. Germline V gene data show CDR1 as SNHLY and CDR2 as FYNNEI. The V segment lost 6 bases and the J segment 0 bases; nucleotides outside the gene matches: 4. This CDR3 comprises 15 residues. This chain's CDR3 is CASRQGAGSNQPQHF. The CDR3 DNA sequence: TGTGCCAGCAGGCAGGGGGCGGGTAGCAATCAGCCCCAGCATTTT.

CDR3 coding DNA: TGTGCCAGCAGCTTATCGGCCGCACTAGATAGGACCTACGAGCAGTACTTC. Translated: CASSLSAALDRTYEQYF. The J gene is TRBJ2-7, the V gene TRBV7-2, with a weak D call TRBD2 (5 bases). Between the trimmed V and J ends, which lost 2 bases and 2 bases, there was a span of 19 bases. Germline assignment: CDR1 SGHTA and CDR2 FQGNSA. The CDR3 is 17 amino acids.

The gene calls are TRBV5-1 and TRBJ1-5; perhaps TRBD1 as D (5 bases). Between the trimmed V and J ends, which lost 1 base and 7 bases, there was a span of 12 bases. This CDR3 spans 14 amino acids. CDR1 and CDR2 (germline): SGHRS, YFSETQ. In DNA form, the CDR3 reads TGCGCCAGCAGCTTGACAGGTTTAGAGCAGCCCCAGCATTTT. Amino acids: CASSLTGLEQPQHF. Together with reference TRBV5-1 and TRBJ1-5, the CDR3 gives the full variable domain: KAGVTQTPRYLIKTRGQQVTLSCSPISGHRSVSWYQQTPGQGLQFLFEYFSETQRNKGNFPGRFSGRQFSNSRSEMNVSTLELGDSALYLCASSLTGLEQPQHFGDGTRLSIL.

The chain combines TRBV7-2 with TRBJ2-7; 9 nucleotides match TRBD2. This CDR3 has 16 residues. CDR1 is SGHTA, CDR2 FQGNSA, per germline. Trimming at V came to 1 base and at J to 2 bases, leaving 6 bases not matched to a gene. CDR3 amino acids: CASSLGSAGGPYEQYF. DNA for the CDR3: TGTGCCAGCAGCTTAGGTTCCGCGGGAGGGCCCTACGAGCAGTACTTC.

The chain carries TRBV6-5 and TRBJ2-5; tentatively, D is TRBD1 (6 bases). The V gene lost 0 bases and the J gene lost 6 bases, with 14 bases spanning the gap. Germline CDR1 and CDR2: MNHEY and SVGAGI. The CDR3 runs 15 residues. CDR3 residues: CASSYSAPGVQTQYF. CDR3 coding DNA: TGTGCCAGCAGTTACTCGGCTCCAGGGGTGCAGACCCAGTACTTC.

The chain recombines TRBV28 with TRBJ1-3, with D perhaps TRBD1 (6 bases). The CDR3 runs 15 residues. Germline loops: CDR1 MDHEN, CDR2 SYDVKM. V gave up 5 bases and J gave up 4 bases, with 15 bases separating them. CDR3: CASSHRELGGNTIYF. CDR3 sequence (DNA): TGTGCCAGCAGTCACAGGGAATTGGGAGGAAACACCATATATTTT.

V is TRBV27 and J is TRBJ1-4; TRBD1 aligns across 8 bases. The ends lost 5 bases at V and 2 bases at J; junction bases unmatched: 7. Germline V gene lookup returns CDR1 MNHEY and CDR2 SMNVEV (reference sequence). The CDR3 extends over 16 amino acids. CDR3 bases: TGTGCCAGCAGTCCGACAGGGGTGGGGACTAATGAAAAACTGTTTTTT. Encoded protein: CASSPTGVGTNEKLFF.

The chain employs TRBV7-3 and TRBJ2-2; 7 bases agree with TRBD1. V was clipped by 2 bases and J by 5 bases; unmatched bases: 8. CDR1 is SGHTA and CDR2 is FQGTGA in the germline V gene. This CDR3 contains 16 residues. The CDR3 nucleotides read TGTGCCAGCAGCTTACGAGGGGGCAAGGGGACCGGGGAGCTGTTTTTT. The encoded protein is CASSLRGGKGTGELFF.

This chain uses TRBV9 with TRBJ2-1; 8 positions agree with TRBD1. V shed 0 bases, J shed 7 bases, and the junction held 9 bases outside the gene matches. Per germline, CDR1 SGDLS and CDR2 YYNGEE. This CDR3 region has 16 residues. The CDR3: CASSVVARGQDNEQFF. CDR3 nucleotide sequence: TGTGCCAGCAGCGTAGTTGCCAGGGGGCAGGATAATGAGCAGTTCTTC.

The chain uses TRBV10-3 and TRBJ2-2; 12 positions agree with TRBD2. With V trimmed by 4 bases and J by 4 bases, 4 bases remained unmatched. CDR1 ENHRY and CDR2 SYGVKD come from the germline V gene. The CDR3 consists of 16 residues. CDR3 in amino acids: CAISARTSGITGELFF. CDR3 coding DNA: TGTGCCATCAGTGCCCGGACTAGCGGGATCACCGGGGAGCTGTTTTTT.

The chain joins TRBV28 to TRBJ2-5, with 10 positions matching TRBD1. Germline CDR1 and CDR2: MDHEN and SYDVKM. The V and J ends lost 0 bases and 3 bases, in that order; junction bases with no gene match: 1. The CDR3 runs to 15 residues. The CDR3 bases are TGTGCCAGCAGTTTATGGGGGACAGGGGAAGAGACCCAGTACTTC. As protein: CASSLWGTGEETQYF.

The chain has TRBV29-1 and TRBJ2-1; tentative D call: TRBD2 (6 bases). The germline V gene encodes CDR1 SQVTM and CDR2 ANQGSEA. Trimming removed 3 bases from V and 6 bases from J, with 18 bases in between. The CDR3 length is 15 residues. CDR3 region: CSVEGPEGLSNEQFF. The CDR3 DNA reads as TGCAGCGTTGAGGGACCGGAGGGCCTCTCCAATGAGCAGTTCTTC.

This sequence joins TRBV4-1 and TRBJ1-4; D is unresolved. Germline V gene data show CDR1 as MGHRA and CDR2 as YSYEKL. Trimming removed 2 bases from V and 6 bases from J, with 16 bases in between. This CDR3 spans 16 amino acids. The DNA for the CDR3 is TGCGCCAGCAGCCAAAAGACCGGGATTGGGTATGAAAAACTGTTTTTT. Translating gives CASSQKTGIGYEKLFF.

The chain uses TRBV4-3 and TRBJ2-1, with TRBD2 identical over 8 bases. V shed 1 base, J shed 9 bases, and the junction held 8 bases outside the gene matches. Germline CDR1 and CDR2: LGHNA and YSLEER. The CDR3 extends over 15 amino acids. DNA for the CDR3: TGCGCCAGCAGCCAAGCCGACGGGGGGGCTGGTGAGCAGTTCTTC. Its protein is CASSQADGGAGEQFF.

V gene TRBV7-2 combines with J gene TRBJ2-2; 8 bases match TRBD1. Germline V gives CDR1 SGHTA, CDR2 FQGNSA. Germline trimming cut 4 bases from V and 7 bases from J; bases unmatched to any gene: 8. This CDR3 is 15 amino acids long. In DNA form, the CDR3 reads TGTGCCAGCAGCTCCCGGACAGGGTCGGGCGGGGAGCTGTTTTTT. Amino acids: CASSSRTGSGGELFF.

This chain connects TRBV28 to TRBJ1-1; a possible D gene is TRBD1 (5 bases). The V gene's germline CDR1 is MDHEN and CDR2 SYDVKM. V shed 8 bases and J shed 0 bases, with 19 bases lying between them. This CDR3 spans 16 amino acids. CDR3 in DNA: TGTGCCAGCCCGCCGAACTTTGACAGTTTGAACACTGAAGCTTTCTTT. This codes for CASPPNFDSLNTEAFF.

The J gene is TRBJ2-1, the V gene TRBV5-1, with 7 nucleotides matching TRBD2. V shed 0 bases, J shed 7 bases, and the junction held 4 bases outside the gene matches. Germline V gene sequence: CDR1 SGHRS, CDR2 YFSETQ. The CDR3 is 14 residues long. This chain's CDR3 is CASSLELAVNEQFF. In DNA form, the CDR3 reads TGCGCCAGCAGCTTGGAGCTAGCGGTAAATGAGCAGTTCTTC.

This chain links TRBV28 with TRBJ1-5; D is undetermined. The CDR3 contains 11 residues. Deletions cut 6 bases from V and 6 bases from J, with 6 bases between. Germline values: CDR1 MDHEN, CDR2 SYDVKM. CDR3 protein: CASRGGQPQHF. The CDR3 nucleotides are TGTGCCAGCAGGGGAGGTCAGCCCCAGCATTTT.

The rearrangement joins TRBV10-3 to TRBJ1-1; 8 bases are a match to TRBD1. The trim removed 1 base at V and 1 base at J, leaving 2 bases unmatched. Germline lookup yields CDR1 ENHRY and CDR2 SYGVKD. The CDR3 totals 15 residues. The CDR3 here is CAISEFDRGNTEAFF. As DNA, the CDR3 is TGTGCCATCAGTGAGTTCGACAGGGGGAACACTGAAGCTTTCTTT.